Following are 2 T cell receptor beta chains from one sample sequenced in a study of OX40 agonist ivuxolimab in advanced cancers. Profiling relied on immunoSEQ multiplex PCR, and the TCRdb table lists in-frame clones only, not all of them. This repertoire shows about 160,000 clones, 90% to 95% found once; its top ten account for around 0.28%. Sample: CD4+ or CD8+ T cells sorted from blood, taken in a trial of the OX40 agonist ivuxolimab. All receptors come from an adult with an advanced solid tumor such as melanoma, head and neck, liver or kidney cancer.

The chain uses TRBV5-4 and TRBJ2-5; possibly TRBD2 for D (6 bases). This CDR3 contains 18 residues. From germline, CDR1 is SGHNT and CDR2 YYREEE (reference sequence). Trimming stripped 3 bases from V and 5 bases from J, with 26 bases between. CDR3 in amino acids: CASSWLKMAGRGGETQYF. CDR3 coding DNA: TGTGCCAGCAGCTGGTTGAAAATGGCGGGAAGGGGTGGGGAGACCCAGTACTTC. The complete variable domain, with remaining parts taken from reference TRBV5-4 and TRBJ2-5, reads ETGVTQSPTHLIKTRGQQVTLRCSSQSGHNTVSWYQQALGQGPQFIFQYYREEENGRGNFPPRFSGLQFPNYSSELNVNALELDDSALYLCASSWLKMAGRGGETQYFGPGTRLLVL.

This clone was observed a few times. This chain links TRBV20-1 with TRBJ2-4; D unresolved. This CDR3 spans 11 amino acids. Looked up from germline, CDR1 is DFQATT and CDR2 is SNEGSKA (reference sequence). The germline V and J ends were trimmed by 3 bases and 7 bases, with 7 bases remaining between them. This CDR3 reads CSASPGNIQYF. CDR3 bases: TGCAGTGCTAGTCCTGGGAACATTCAGTACTTC.